This T cell receptor beta chain was obtained from a study of T-cell reconstitution after alpha-beta-depleted transplantation in children (dated by TCRdb to the mid-2010s). Regarding the complete study: T-cell immune reconstitution after TCRalphabeta/CD19-depleted allogeneic hematopoietic cell transplantation in children was quantitatively tracked in the study by means of TCR repertoire profiling.

Points on this clonotype: What this receptor recognizes is not known. One base away there is no much larger clone; base qualities are not given.

The receptor library was made with PCR. Sequencing was performed on an Illumina HiSeq 2500. TCR libraries were prepared with molecular barcoding, using unique molecular identifiers to normalize TCRbeta repertoire quantification. TCRdb applied fastp at Q25 and MiXCR to the public reads, then kept only in-frame beta chains. Rows merge per CDR3 protein into single entries with the most common DNA and genes. The sample data list around 480,000 distinct CDR3 sequences, and less than 35% of these were observed just once. The ten largest account for around 2.4% of the sample. The origin of this receptor is a human donor who donated a stem cell graft to a child with aplastic anemia. The starting material was PBMCs from the stem cell graft donor, obtained from the stem cell graft.

The nucleotide sequence reads TGCAGCGTCGGGACAGCTATCAATCAGCCCCAGCATTTT. This encodes CSVGTAINQPQHF. The chain couples TRBV29-1 to TRBJ1-5, and 7 junctional nucleotides match TRBD1. Via the germline V gene, CDR1 is SQVTM and CDR2 ANQGSEA. Unmatched junction bases come to 5, with V trimmed by 6 bases and J by 3 bases. Measured from the cysteine to the phenylalanine, the CDR3 is 13 residues long. Only CDR3 DNA is held: 39 bases, read in frame from base 1.